Sequencing of this TCR beta chain was carried out in a study of blood T cell repertoires in COVID-19. Trimming stripped 0 bases from V and 5 bases from J, with 16 bases between. The CDR3 is 16 residues long. Per germline, CDR1 MNHNY and CDR2 SVGAGI (reference sequence). Cohorts were based on clinical histories the participants reported. Assay used: immunoSEQ multiplex PCR; TCRdb lists only in-frame clones, some missing. The sample contains some 250,000 clones, roughly 91% of which appear only once. The specimen was PBMCs or T cells enriched from blood (not recorded which). The chain carries TRBV6-6 and TRBJ1-1, with D perhaps TRBD1 (6 bases). The sequence was obtained from a woman aged 40 to 49 with acute COVID-19. CDR3 nucleotide sequence: TGTGCCAGCAGTTACTCGAGGTCAGGGGTTCGGACTGAAGCTTTCTTT. As protein: CASSYSRSGVRTEAFF.